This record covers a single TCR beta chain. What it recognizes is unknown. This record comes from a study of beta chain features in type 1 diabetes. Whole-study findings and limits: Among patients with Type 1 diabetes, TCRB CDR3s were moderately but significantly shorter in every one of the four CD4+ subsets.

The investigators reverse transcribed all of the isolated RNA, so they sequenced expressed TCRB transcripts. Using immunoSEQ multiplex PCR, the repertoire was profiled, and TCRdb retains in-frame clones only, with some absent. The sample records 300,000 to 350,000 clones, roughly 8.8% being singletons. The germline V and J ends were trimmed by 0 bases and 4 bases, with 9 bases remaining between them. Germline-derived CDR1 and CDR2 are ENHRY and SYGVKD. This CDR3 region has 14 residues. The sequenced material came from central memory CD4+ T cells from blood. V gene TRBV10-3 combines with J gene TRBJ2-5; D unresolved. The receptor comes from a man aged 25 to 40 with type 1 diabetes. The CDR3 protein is CAISESSFPETQYF. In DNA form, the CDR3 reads TGTGCCATCAGTGAGTCAAGCTTCCCAGAGACCCAGTACTTC.